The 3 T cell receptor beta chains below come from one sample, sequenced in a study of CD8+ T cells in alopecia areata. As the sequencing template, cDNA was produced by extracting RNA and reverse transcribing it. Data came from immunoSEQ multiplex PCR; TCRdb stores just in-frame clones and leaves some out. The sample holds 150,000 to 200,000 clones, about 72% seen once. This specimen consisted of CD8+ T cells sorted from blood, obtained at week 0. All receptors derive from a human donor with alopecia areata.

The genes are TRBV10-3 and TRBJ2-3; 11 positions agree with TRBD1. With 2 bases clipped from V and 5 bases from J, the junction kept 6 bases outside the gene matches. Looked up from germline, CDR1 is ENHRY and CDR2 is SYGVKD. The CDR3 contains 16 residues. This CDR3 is CAISEPDRGPIDTQYF. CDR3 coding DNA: TGTGCCATCAGTGAGCCGGACAGGGGGCCGATAGATACGCAGTATTTT.

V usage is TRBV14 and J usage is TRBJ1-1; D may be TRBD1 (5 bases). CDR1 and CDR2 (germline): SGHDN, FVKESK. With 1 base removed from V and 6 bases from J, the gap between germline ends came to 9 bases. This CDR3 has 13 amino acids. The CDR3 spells CASSQVRGAEAFF. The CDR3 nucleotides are TGTGCCAGCAGCCAAGTTAGGGGCGCTGAAGCTTTCTTT.

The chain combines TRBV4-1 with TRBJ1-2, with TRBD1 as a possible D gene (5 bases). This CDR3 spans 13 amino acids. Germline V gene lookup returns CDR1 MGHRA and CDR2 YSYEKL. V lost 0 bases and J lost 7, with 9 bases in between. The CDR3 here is CASSQDLGAGYTF. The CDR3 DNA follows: TGCGCCAGCAGCCAAGATTTAGGGGCTGGCTACACCTTC.